This T cell receptor beta chain originates from a study of shared clonotypes between healthy human individuals. Study-wide results and caveats: Across subsets, estimated richness was generally greater for naive than for memory populations.

Germline CDR1 and CDR2: MNHNS and SASEGT. This CDR3 comprises 14 residues. The J segment lost 4 bases and the V segment lost 8 bases, leaving 3 bases of the junction unmatched. Points on this clone: The antigen remains undetermined.

The data were produced by immunoSEQ multiplex PCR, yet TCRdb's version contains in-frame clones alone and is incomplete. The sample carries roughly 2 million clones, 90% to 97% recorded once. This chain connects TRBV6-1 to TRBJ2-7, with TRBD2 matching over 15 bases. The sample comprised naive CD4+ T cells sorted from blood. The subset was: CD45RA+ positively selected. This sequence was found in a man aged 18 to 30 in good health. For the CDR3, the DNA is TGTGCCAGCGGACTAGCGGGAGGGTCATACGAGCAGTACTTC. Its protein is CASGLAGGSYEQYF.